The source of this T cell receptor (beta chain) is a study of cytomegalovirus exposure and HLA in healthy donors. Study outcomes and limitations: Later work found most CMV-associated TCR beta chains apparently HLA-restricted.

The CDR3 consists of 15 residues. Trimming at V came to 5 bases and at J to 5 bases, leaving 10 bases not matched to a gene. Looked up from germline, CDR1 is MNHEY and CDR2 is SMNVEV (reference sequence). 13 Jbeta primers and 60 Vbeta primers were used for the PCR. Profiling relied on immunoSEQ multiplex PCR, and the TCRdb table lists in-frame clones only, not all of them. Among under 200,000 clones listed, 60% to 85% were seen once. About this clone: Its antigen is not known.

The chain is built from TRBV27 and TRBJ1-1; TRBD1 matches 8 bases. Sequenced input: PBMCs. This receptor was identified in a man aged 40-49 years in good health and CMV-seronegative. Written as DNA, the CDR3 is TGTGCCAGCAGTCCGAAAACAGGGGGAAGTACTGAAGCTTTCTTT. This sequence encodes CASSPKTGGSTEAFF.